This is a list of T cell receptor beta chains from one sample in a study of blood T cell repertoires in COVID-19. TCRdb keeps only in-frame clones here, not all; method: immunoSEQ multiplex PCR. The data show more than 250,000 clones, around 90% seen once. Sequenced input: peripheral blood. The receptor source for this set is a human donor in a cohort sampled during active COVID-19. Both conserved end residues are part of each CDR3. The D gene is left open where the match is weak. Size is stated for part of the rows, as once, few or many counts, or as a class when the clone is expanded.

few	TRBJ2-1	TRBV27	TRBD2	TGTGCCAGCAGCCCTGCGGGAGGTTCCTACAATGAGCAGTTCTTC	CASSPAGGSYNEQFF
NA	TRBJ1-4	TRBV6-6	NA	TGTGCCAGCAGTTACCGGCCGGGGGAAAAACTGTTTTTT	CASSYRPGEKLFF
NA	TRBJ1-3	TRBV7-7	NA	TGTGCCAGCAGCCCGGCCCTCACAGGGACTGGAAACACCATATATTTT	CASSPALTGTGNTIYF
NA	TRBJ2-3	TRBV5-6	NA	TGTGCCAGCAGCTTACAGGGAGCAGATACGCAGTATTTT	CASSLQGADTQYF
NA	TRBJ1-1	TRBV7-9	NA	TGTGCCAGCAGCTTAGCGTTGAGAACTGAAGCTTTCTTT	CASSLALRTEAFF
NA	TRBJ2-6	TRBV6-5	NA	TGTGCCAGCAGTAACCAGGTTTCTGGGGCCAACGTCCTGACTTTC	CASSNQVSGANVLTF
NA	TRBJ1-1	TRBV11-3	NA	TGTGCCAGCAGCTTAGAGCGGGCTGGGATGAACACTGAAGCTTTCTTT	CASSLERAGMNTEAFF
NA	TRBJ2-5	TRBV19	TRBD2	TGTGCCAGTAGTCGGGGGGGCGGAGAGACCCAGTACTTC	CASSRGGGETQYF
NA	TRBJ2-7	TRBV7-9	NA	TGTGCCAGCACCTCCGGGTCCGTATCCTACGAGCAGTACTTC	CASTSGSVSYEQYF
NA	TRBJ2-1	TRBV5-1	NA	TGCGCCAGCGGAGGTAATGAGCAGTTCTTC	CASGGNEQFF
NA	TRBJ2-7	TRBV3-1/TRBV3-2	NA	TGTGCCAGCAGCCAAGTTGCAGCTCACGCGGTTGAAAACGAGCAGTACTTC	CASSQVAAHAVENEQYF
NA	TRBJ1-1	TRBV19	TRBD1	TGTGCCAGTAGTATGGGGGGACAGGGGTTTGCTGAAGCTTTCTTT	CASSMGGQGFAEAFF
NA	TRBJ1-2	TRBV3-1/TRBV3-2	TRBD1	TGTGCCAGCAGCCTCCGACAGGGGGCGCGTCGGACCTTC	CASSLRQGARRTF
NA	TRBJ2-7	TRBV7-6	NA	TGTGCCAGCAGCTCTGATCCCTCAGGGGACTACGAGCAGTACTTC	CASSSDPSGDYEQYF
NA	TRBJ2-3	TRBV30	TRBD2	TGTGCCTGGGTATTACCGGGACTAGGTCTTCGAGATACGCAGTATTTT	CAWVLPGLGLRDTQYF
NA	TRBJ2-6	TRBV6-5	NA	TGTGCCAGCAGTTACGACAGCTCTGGGGCCAACGTCCTGACTTTC	CASSYDSSGANVLTF